A single TCR beta chain is shown here with its context. It has no known antigen specificity. No much larger clonotype is one base removed from it; base qualities were not supplied. These data are taken from a study of blood T cell repertoires in COVID-19 (dated by TCRdb to about 2020). Looking at the study overall: The collaborator samples originated in the United States, Italy and Spain and spanned the acute and convalescent phases of COVID-19. The prospective study material was composed of cDNA or gDNA derived from T cells, B-cell-depleted T cells, or PBMCs. The dataset comprised deeply sampled blood TCRbeta repertoires from subjects exposed to, actively infected with, or recovered from COVID-19. The repertoires were released in a freely available public database meant as a resource for research on the immune response to SARS-CoV-2. Samples came from the ongoing ImmuneRACE study (first 160 participants) plus 1,254 subjects from 6 global collaborators. Nearly every sample came with metadata listing a de-identified subject ID, COVID-19 status, age in years and sex. Where HLA class I and class II types were available, the types were taken from metadata supplied by the sample provider, not from assay-based typing. The study at large found these results: The amount of clinical and demographic metadata varied by source and participant and was provided uncurated.

The collaborating institutions used their own protocols to collect whole blood in K2EDTA tubes. For TCRbeta analysis, collaborators shipped samples in one of three forms: frozen whole blood, isolated PBMCs, or DNA extracted from either of those sample types. TCRbeta CDR3 regions were amplified from genomic DNA using the immunoSEQ Assay, a bias-controlled multiplex PCR. Per the source publication's procedure: Within the assay, amplification of reference gene primers was used to estimate how many nucleated cells each sample contained. Sequence reads were collapsed and filtered to measure the absolute abundance of every unique TCRbeta CDR3 rearrangement. For each sample, productive Simpson clonality was calculated as the square root of Simpson's diversity index across productive rearrangements. TCRdb carries this immuneACCESS record with in-frame sequences only. Its versions omit some clonotypes, under half of them owing to an unresolved V gene in the studies checked, with the rest unexplained. V, J and clone size derive from that table, while D and trimming were established from the DNA sequence. This sample lists 95,000 to 110,000 clones; 70% to 90% were detected once. Together, the top ten hold about 5.1% of the sample.

Sequenced input: peripheral blood. The sequence was obtained from a human donor in a cohort sampled during active COVID-19.

The CDR3 protein sequence reads: CASARIGQGNQPQHF. Here is the DNA: TGTGCCAGCGCAAGGATCGGACAGGGGAATCAGCCCCAGCATTTT. The rearrangement joined TRBV18 to TRBJ1-5; 9 middle bases align to TRBD1. The CDR3, from cysteine to phenylalanine, totals 15 residues. Only the CDR3 DNA is retained, 45 bases long and in frame from the first base. CDR1 and CDR2 (KGHSH, LQKENI) derive from the germline V gene. Trimmed from V: 8 bases; trimmed from J: 4 bases; junction bases lacking a gene match: 9.